Below, 8 T cell receptor beta chains from the same sample are listed, as sequenced in a study of T-cell reconstitution after alpha-beta-depleted transplantation in children. TCRbeta library preparation incorporated unique molecular identifiers. TCRdb analysed the PCR reads with MiXCR anew, one entry per CDR3 protein. The repertoire consists of around 190,000 distinct CDR3 sequences, with approximately 7% occurring once and the leading ten covering about 6%. This specimen was PBMCs, taken before TCRalphabeta/CD19-depleted stem cell transplant. The receptors shown here come from a boy aged 2 to 10 with acute lymphoblastic leukemia, due to receive a stem cell transplant.

This clonotype was counted ten times or more. The rearrangement links TRBV20-1 to TRBJ2-3, with D hard to call. CDR1 and CDR2 (germline): DFQATT, SNEGSKA (reference sequence). The CDR3 loop spans 13 amino acids. V was clipped by 4 bases and J by 2 bases, with 10 bases between them. CDR3 DNA sequence: TGCAGTGCTATAGAGCAGTTCACAGATACGCAGTATTTT. Translated: CSAIEQFTDTQYF.

This clonotype was recorded many times. The chain uses TRBV28 and TRBJ2-1; TRBD2 might be the D (7 bases). The CDR3 covers 15 residues. The V and J ends lost 5 bases and 6 bases respectively, with 17 bases between them. Germline assignment: CDR1 MDHEN and CDR2 SYDVKM. CDR3 nucleotides: TGTGCCAGCAGTCCTAGGGGGGGACTCCGCAATGAGCAGTTCTTC. This gives the protein CASSPRGGLRNEQFF.

Only a few counts were recorded for this clonotype. The rearrangement links TRBV30 to TRBJ1-2; no firm D call. With 3 bases removed from V and 4 bases from J, the gap between germline ends came to 9 bases. Per germline, CDR1 GTSNPN and CDR2 SVGIG (reference sequence). CDR3 length: 12 amino acids. The CDR3 is CAWSAVTYGYTF. CDR3 coding DNA: TGTGCCTGGAGCGCCGTGACCTATGGCTACACCTTC.

The V and J genes are TRBV28 and TRBJ2-7; TRBD1 might be the D (8 bases). CDR1 is MDHEN, CDR2 SYDVKM, per germline. The length of the CDR3 is 15 residues. Deletions cut 5 bases from V and 3 bases from J, with 17 bases between. The CDR3 nucleotides read TGTGCCAGCAGTAGGACAGGGAGGGAGGACTACGAGCAGTACTTC. It codes for CASSRTGREDYEQYF.

In its sample, this clonotype was seen many times. The V gene is TRBV5-1, the J gene TRBJ2-7; TRBD1 matches at 7 bases. Germline trimming cut 3 bases from V and 2 bases from J; bases unmatched to any gene: 5. The CDR3 covers 14 residues. CDR1 and CDR2 (germline): SGHRS, YFSETQ. The CDR3 region is CASSSGDRTYEQYF. The CDR3 DNA is TGCGCCAGCAGCTCCGGGGACAGAACCTACGAGCAGTACTTC. Together with reference TRBV5-1 and TRBJ2-7, the CDR3 gives the full variable domain: KAGVTQTPRYLIKTRGQQVTLSCSPISGHRSVSWYQQTPGQGLQFLFEYFSETQRNKGNFPGRFSGRQFSNSRSEMNVSTLELGDSALYLCASSSGDRTYEQYFGPGTRLTVT.

Worth noting for this clonotype: One junction end disagrees with the germline gene, perhaps due to a read error. This rearrangement joins TRBV15 to TRBJ2-1, with D perhaps matching TRBD2 (5 bases). Germline-derived CDR1 and CDR2 are LNHNV and YYDKDF (reference sequence). CDR3 size: 15 residues. In nucleotides, the CDR3 is TGTGCCACCAGCCGAGAAACGGGGTCCTACAATGAGCAGTTCTTC. This encodes CATSRETGSYNEQFF.

This clonotype has at least ten counts. The chain employs TRBV12-3 or TRBV12-4 and TRBJ1-6; D ambiguous. The CDR3 length is 12 residues. V lost 5 bases and J lost 14, with 13 bases in between. CDR3 residues: CASSGPSFTLHF. The CDR3 coding sequence is TGTGCCAGCAGTGGACCCAGTTTCACCCTCCACTTT.

In this sample, this clonotype turned up many times. The DNA for the CDR3 is TGTGCCAGCAGCATCGACGGACACACTGAAGCTTTCTTT. Its protein is CASSIDGHTEAFF. The rearrangement uses TRBV12-3 or TRBV12-4 and TRBJ1-1; no definite D call. Trimming stripped 6 bases from V and 3 bases from J, with 11 bases between. The CDR3 spans 13 residues.